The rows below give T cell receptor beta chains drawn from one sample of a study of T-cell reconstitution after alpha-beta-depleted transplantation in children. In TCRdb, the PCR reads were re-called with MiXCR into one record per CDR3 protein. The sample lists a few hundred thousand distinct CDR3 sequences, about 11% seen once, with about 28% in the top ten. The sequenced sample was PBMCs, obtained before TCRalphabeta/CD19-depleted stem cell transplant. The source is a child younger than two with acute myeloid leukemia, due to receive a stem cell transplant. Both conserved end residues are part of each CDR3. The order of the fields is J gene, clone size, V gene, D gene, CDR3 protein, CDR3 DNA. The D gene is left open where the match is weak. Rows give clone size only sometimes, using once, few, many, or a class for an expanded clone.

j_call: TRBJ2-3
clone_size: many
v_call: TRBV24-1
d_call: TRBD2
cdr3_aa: CATSDWTSSTDTQYF
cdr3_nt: TGTGCCACCAGTGATTGGACTAGCAGCACAGATACGCAGTATTTT

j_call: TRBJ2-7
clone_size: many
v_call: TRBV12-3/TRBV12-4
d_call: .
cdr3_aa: CASSPEGVFYEQYF
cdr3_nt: TGTGCCAGCAGCCCCGAGGGGGTATTCTACGAGCAGTACTTC

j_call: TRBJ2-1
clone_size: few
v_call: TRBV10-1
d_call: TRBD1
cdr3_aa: CASSRDRVYNEQFF
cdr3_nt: TGCGCCAGCAGCAGGGACAGGGTCTACAATGAGCAGTTCTTC

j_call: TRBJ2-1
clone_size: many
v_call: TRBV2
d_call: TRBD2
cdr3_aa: CASRGTSGGEQFF
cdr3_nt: TGTGCCAGCAGGGGGACTAGCGGGGGTGAGCAGTTCTTC

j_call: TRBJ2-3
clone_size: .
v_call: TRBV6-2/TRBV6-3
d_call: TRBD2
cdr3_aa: CASSYDGTSRRTDTQYF
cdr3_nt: TGTGCCAGCAGTTATGATGGGACTAGCAGACGCACAGATACGCAGTATTTT

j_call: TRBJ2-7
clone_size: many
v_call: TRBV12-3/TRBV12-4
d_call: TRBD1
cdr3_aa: CASSLTGARREQYF
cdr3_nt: TGTGCCAGCAGTTTAACAGGGGCGCGTCGCGAGCAGTACTTC

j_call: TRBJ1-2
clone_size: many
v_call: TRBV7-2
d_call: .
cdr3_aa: CASSLGGSYGYTF
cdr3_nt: TGTGCCAGCAGCTTAGGGGGTTCGTATGGCTACACCTTC

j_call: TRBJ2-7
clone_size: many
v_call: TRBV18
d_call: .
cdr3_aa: CASSPSAIYEQYF
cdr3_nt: TGTGCCAGCTCACCCTCAGCCATCTACGAGCAGTACTTC

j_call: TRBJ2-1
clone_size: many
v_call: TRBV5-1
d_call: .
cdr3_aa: CASSSPMSSYNEQFF
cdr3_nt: TGCGCCAGCAGCTCCCCCATGAGCTCCTACAATGAGCAGTTCTTC

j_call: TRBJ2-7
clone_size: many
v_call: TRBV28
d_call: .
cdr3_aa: CASSFAGSVSYEQYF
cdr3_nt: TGTGCCAGCAGTTTCGCCGGGTCCGTTTCCTACGAGCAGTACTTC

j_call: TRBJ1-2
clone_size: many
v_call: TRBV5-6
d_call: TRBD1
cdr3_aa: CASSLAGTEANYGYTF
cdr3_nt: TGTGCCAGCAGCTTGGCCGGGACAGAAGCTAACTATGGCTACACCTTC

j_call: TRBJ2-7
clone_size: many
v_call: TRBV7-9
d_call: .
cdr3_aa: CASSLEGGPLDYEQYF
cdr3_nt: TGTGCCAGCAGCTTAGAAGGGGGGCCCTTGGACTACGAGCAGTACTTC

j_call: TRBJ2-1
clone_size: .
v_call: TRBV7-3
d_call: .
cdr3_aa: CASSSQISYNEQFF
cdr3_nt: TGTGCCAGCAGCTCACAGATCTCCTACAATGAGCAGTTCTTC

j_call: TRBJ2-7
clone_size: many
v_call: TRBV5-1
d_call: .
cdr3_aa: CASSSSDGYEQYF
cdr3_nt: TGCGCCAGCAGCTCATCCGACGGCTACGAGCAGTACTTC

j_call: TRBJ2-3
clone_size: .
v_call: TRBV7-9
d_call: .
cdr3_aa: CASSPGWASRTGTQYF
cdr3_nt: TGTGCCAGCAGCCCAGGCTGGGCTAGCCGCACAGGTACGCAGTATTTT

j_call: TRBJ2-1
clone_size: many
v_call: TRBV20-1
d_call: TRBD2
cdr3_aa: CSAFSGRGIYNEQFF
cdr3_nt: TGCAGTGCTTTTAGCGGGAGGGGAATCTACAATGAGCAGTTCTTC

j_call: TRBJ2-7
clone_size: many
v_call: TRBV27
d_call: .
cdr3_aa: CASSPLRLGSYEQYF
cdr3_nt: TGTGCCAGCAGCCCCTTGAGACTAGGGTCCTACGAGCAGTACTTC

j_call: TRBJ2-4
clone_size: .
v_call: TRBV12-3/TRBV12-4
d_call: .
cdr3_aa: CASWSGKAYTKNIQYF
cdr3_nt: TGTGCCTCCTGGTCGGGGAAGGCGTATACCAAAAACATTCAGTACTTC

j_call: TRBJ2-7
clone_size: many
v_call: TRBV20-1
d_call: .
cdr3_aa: CSARELGQGPYEQYF
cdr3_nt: TGCAGTGCTAGAGAGTTAGGGCAGGGACCGTACGAGCAGTACTTC

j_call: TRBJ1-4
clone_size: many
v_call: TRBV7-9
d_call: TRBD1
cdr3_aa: CASSQTWTGNNEKLFF
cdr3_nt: TGTGCCAGCAGCCAAACTTGGACAGGGAATAATGAAAAACTGTTTTTT

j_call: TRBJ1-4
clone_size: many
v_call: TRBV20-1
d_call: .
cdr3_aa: CSARFGSNEKLFF
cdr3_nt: TGCAGTGCTAGATTCGGGTCAAATGAAAAACTGTTTTTT

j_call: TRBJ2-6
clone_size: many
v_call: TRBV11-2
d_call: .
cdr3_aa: CASSFGGSGANVLTF
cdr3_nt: TGTGCCAGCAGCTTCGGGGGCTCTGGGGCCAACGTCCTGACTTTC

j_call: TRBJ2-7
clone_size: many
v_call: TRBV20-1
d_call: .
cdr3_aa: CSARKYEGEQYF
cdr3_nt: TGCAGTGCTAGAAAGTATGAGGGGGAGCAGTACTTC

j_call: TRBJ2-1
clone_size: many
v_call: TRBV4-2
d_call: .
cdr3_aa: CASSPQWGMGDEQFF
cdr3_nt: TGTGCCAGCAGCCCCCAGTGGGGGATGGGGGATGAGCAGTTCTTC

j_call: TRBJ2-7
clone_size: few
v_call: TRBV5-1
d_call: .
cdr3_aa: CASSRGGYGYYEQYF
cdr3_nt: TGCGCCAGCAGCAGAGGGGGATACGGATACTACGAGCAGTACTTC

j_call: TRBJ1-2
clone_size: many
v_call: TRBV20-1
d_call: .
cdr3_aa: CSARNSGIHGYTF
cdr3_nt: TGCAGTGCTAGAAATTCCGGGATACATGGCTACACCTTC

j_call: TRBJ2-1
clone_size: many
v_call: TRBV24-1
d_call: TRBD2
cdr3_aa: CATSDPGGSGGSYNEQFF
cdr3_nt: TGTGCCACCAGTGACCCGGGAGGTAGCGGGGGCTCCTACAATGAGCAGTTCTTC

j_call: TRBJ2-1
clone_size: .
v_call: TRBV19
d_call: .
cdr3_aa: CASSIDRPVYNNEQFF
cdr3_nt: TGTGCCAGTAGTATAGATCGCCCGGTTTACAACAATGAGCAGTTCTTC

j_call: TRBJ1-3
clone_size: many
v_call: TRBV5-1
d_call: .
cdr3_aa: CASSLDPVNSGNTIYF
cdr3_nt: TGCGCCAGCAGCTTGGATCCAGTCAACTCTGGAAACACCATATATTTT

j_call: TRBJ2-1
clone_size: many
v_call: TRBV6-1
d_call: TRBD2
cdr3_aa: CASSPLAGVMVNEQFF
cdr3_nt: TGTGCCAGCAGCCCCTTAGCGGGAGTGATGGTCAATGAGCAGTTCTTC

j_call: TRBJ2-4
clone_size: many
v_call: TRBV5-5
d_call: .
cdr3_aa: CASRSDPYGNIQYF
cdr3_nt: TGTGCCAGCAGAAGTGACCCTTATGGAAACATTCAGTACTTC

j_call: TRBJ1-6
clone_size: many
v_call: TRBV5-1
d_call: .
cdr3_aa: CASSLRTGGNSPLHF
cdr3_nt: TGCGCCAGCAGCCTCAGGACTGGAGGGAATTCACCCCTCCACTTT

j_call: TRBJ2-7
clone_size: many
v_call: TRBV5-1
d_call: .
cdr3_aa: CASSSGTPYEQYF
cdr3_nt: TGCGCCAGCAGCTCCGGGACACCCTACGAGCAGTACTTC

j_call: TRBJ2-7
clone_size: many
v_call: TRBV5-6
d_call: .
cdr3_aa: CASSSLGLAYEQYF
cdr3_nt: TGTGCCAGCAGCTCGCTAGGTCTGGCATACGAGCAGTACTTC

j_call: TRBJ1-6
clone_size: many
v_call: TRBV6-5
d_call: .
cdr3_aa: CAPNRNSPLHF
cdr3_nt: TGTGCCCCCAATCGAAATTCACCCCTCCACTTT

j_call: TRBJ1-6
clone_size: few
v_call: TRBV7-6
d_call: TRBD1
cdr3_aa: CASSPTGWESPLHF
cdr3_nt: TGTGCCAGCAGCCCGACAGGGTGGGAATCACCCCTCCACTTT

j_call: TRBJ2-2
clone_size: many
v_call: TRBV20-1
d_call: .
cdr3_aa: CSALILSGELFF
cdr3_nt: TGCAGTGCCCTCATACTCTCCGGGGAGCTGTTTTTT

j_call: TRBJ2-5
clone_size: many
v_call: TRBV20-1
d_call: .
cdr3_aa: CSARDGTDRRTQYF
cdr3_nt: TGCAGTGCTAGAGATGGAACCGACAGGAGGACCCAGTACTTC

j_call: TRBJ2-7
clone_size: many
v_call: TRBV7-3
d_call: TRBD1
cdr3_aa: CASSVLRDRPYYEQYF
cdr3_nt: TGTGCCAGCAGCGTACTCCGGGACAGGCCATACTACGAGCAGTACTTC

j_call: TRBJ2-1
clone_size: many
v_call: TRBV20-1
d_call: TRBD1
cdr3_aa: CSAIAPGQPYNEQFF
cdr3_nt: TGCAGTGCTATTGCCCCGGGACAGCCCTACAATGAGCAGTTCTTC

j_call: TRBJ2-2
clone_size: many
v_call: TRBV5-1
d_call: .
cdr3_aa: CASSLGQLTGELFF
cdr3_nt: TGCGCCAGCAGCTTGGGCCAGCTGACCGGGGAGCTGTTTTTT

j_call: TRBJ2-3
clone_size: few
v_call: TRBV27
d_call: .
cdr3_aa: CASSFVDTDTQYF
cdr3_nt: TGTGCCAGCAGTTTCGTTGATACAGATACGCAGTATTTT

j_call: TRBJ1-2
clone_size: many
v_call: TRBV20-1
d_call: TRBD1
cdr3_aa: CSAPGTADYGYTF
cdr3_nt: TGCAGTGCGCCGGGGACAGCGGACTATGGCTACACCTTC

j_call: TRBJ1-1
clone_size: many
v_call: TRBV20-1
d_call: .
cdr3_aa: CSAPTPVNTEAFF
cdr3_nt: TGCAGTGCTCCCACTCCCGTGAACACTGAAGCTTTCTTT

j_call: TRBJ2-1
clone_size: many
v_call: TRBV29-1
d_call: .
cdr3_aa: CSANPRGEQFF
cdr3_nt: TGCAGCGCCAACCCCCGTGGGGAGCAGTTCTTC

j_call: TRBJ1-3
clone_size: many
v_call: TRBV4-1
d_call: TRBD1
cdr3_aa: CASSQEVGQGWSGNTIYF
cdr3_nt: TGCGCCAGCAGCCAAGAGGTTGGACAGGGATGGTCTGGAAACACCATATATTTT

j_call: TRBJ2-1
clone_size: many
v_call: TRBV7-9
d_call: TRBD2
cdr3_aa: CASSWTSGGLYNEQFF
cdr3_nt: TGTGCCAGCAGCTGGACTAGCGGGGGGTTGTACAATGAGCAGTTCTTC

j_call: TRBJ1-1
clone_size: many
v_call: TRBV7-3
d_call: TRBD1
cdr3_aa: CASSLDRATEAFF
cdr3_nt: TGTGCCAGCAGCTTAGACAGGGCCACTGAAGCTTTCTTT

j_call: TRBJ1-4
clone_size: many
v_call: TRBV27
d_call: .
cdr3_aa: CASSLAGAGEKLFF
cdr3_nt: TGTGCCAGCAGTTTAGCAGGGGCAGGTGAAAAACTGTTTTTT

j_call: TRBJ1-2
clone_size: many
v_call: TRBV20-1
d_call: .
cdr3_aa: CSAKGWGYGYTF
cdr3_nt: TGCAGTGCTAAGGGGTGGGGCTATGGCTACACCTTC

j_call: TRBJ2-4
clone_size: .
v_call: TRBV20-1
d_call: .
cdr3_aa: CSARGYRPLAKNIQYF
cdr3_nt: TGCAGTGCTAGAGGATACAGACCCCTAGCCAAAAACATTCAGTACTTC